This note documents a single TCR beta chain sequence. Its antigen is unknown. No much larger clone exists at a distance of one base, and base qualities are not known. One collaborating source in Seattle enrolled patients during active infection and followed them longitudinally through the course of disease. The collaborating institutions used their own protocols to collect whole blood in K2EDTA tubes. For TCRbeta analysis, collaborators shipped samples as frozen whole blood, isolated PBMCs, or DNA extracted from either of those sample types. The record originates from a study of blood T cell repertoires in COVID-19 (dated by TCRdb to 2020 to 2021). Looking at the study overall: Samples from collaborators originated in the United States, Italy and Spain and spanned both the acute and convalescent phases of COVID-19. The prospective study material was composed of cDNA or gDNA derived from T cells, B-cell-depleted T cells, or PBMCs. Deeply sampled blood TCRbeta repertoires from subjects exposed to, actively infected with, or recovered from COVID-19 were included in the dataset. The repertoires were made available in a free public database intended to serve as a resource for research on the immune response to SARS-CoV-2. Samples were obtained from the ongoing ImmuneRACE study (first 160 participants) and from over a thousand subjects provided by 6 global collaborators. Sample metadata almost always included a de-identified subject ID, COVID-19 status, age in years and sex. Where HLA class I and class II types were available, the types were taken from metadata supplied by the sample provider, not from assay-based typing.

The immunoSEQ Assay, a bias-controlled multiplex PCR, was used to amplify TCRbeta CDR3 regions from genomic DNA. On the authors' methods: Nucleated cell counts per sample were estimated from amplification of reference gene primers within the assay. To quantify the absolute abundance of each unique TCRbeta CDR3 rearrangement, sequence reads were collapsed and filtered. For each sample, productive Simpson clonality was calculated by taking the square root of Simpson's diversity index across productive rearrangements. The source is immuneACCESS, and TCRdb retained only in-frame sequences with V and J called. Part of the clones is not carried over; for the studies checked, unresolved V genes explain less than half of this, and the remainder is unexplained. The DNA gave D and trimming, while V, J and clone size come from that table. Present in this sample are approximately 150,000 clones, approximately 93% of which were seen just once. The top ten constitute less than 2% of the sample.

On the study overall, not on this receptor specifically: How much clinical and demographic metadata was included differed by source and by participant, and the metadata was provided uncurated.

CDR1 and CDR2, per the germline V gene (reference sequence), are SGHKS and YYEKEE. V drops 1 base and J drops 0 bases, leaving 14 bases in between. Including cysteine and phenylalanine, the CDR3 has 17 amino acids. The sequence is cut down to CDR3 DNA, 51 bases in frame from base 1. What was sequenced was peripheral blood. Rearrangement joined TRBV5-5 to TRBJ1-5, with the D gene uncertain. This clonotype was obtained from a woman aged 60-70 years with COVID-19, enrolled during active disease. The DNA reads TGTGCCAGCAGCTTGTCGGGGAGAAGCTATAGCAATCAGCCCCAGCATTTT. This is translated as CASSLSGRSYSNQPQHF.